These 32 T cell receptor beta chains originate from one sample sequenced in a study of blood T cells in healthy people across ages. Using a J-beta primer mix together with a sample-barcoded 5' primer, a second PCR was run for about 6 to 11 cycles. One entry per CDR3 protein, called by TCRdb with MiXCR from the 5' RACE reads. The table has approximately 960,000 distinct CDR3 sequences, about 29% seen once. This sample also belongs to another study, concerning T cells of mothers and their children.

Sample: blood. The receptors shown here come from a woman aged 35 to 49 in good health.

This clonotype has only one observation. A much larger clone lies one base from this, so it may be a read error. The CDR3 DNA sequence: TGTGCCAGCAGTTCTCGGGTTACTGAAGCTTGCTTT. This translates into CASSSRVTEACF. The chain links TRBV28 to TRBJ1-1, with D unclear. Looked up from germline, CDR1 is MDHEN and CDR2 is SYDVKM. The CDR3 length is 12 residues.

In this sample, this clonotype turned up a few times. The gene calls are TRBV19 and TRBJ2-5; D is perhaps TRBD1 or TRBD2 (5 bases each). The CDR3 is 14 amino acids. Deletions cut 10 bases from V and 2 bases from J, with 17 bases between. Germline values: CDR1 LNHDA, CDR2 SQIVND (reference sequence). The CDR3 loop reads CATSRWDQQETQYF. The CDR3, as DNA: TGTGCCACCTCGAGGTGGGACCAGCAAGAGACCCAGTACTTC. Using reference TRBV19 and TRBJ2-5 for the parts outside the CDR3, the full variable domain is DGGITQSPKYLFRKEGQNVTLSCEQNLNHDAMYWYRQDPGQGLRLIYYSQIVNDFQKGDIAEGYSVSREKKESFPLTVTSAQKNPTAFYLCATSRWDQQETQYFGPGTRLLVL.

This chain uses TRBV28 with TRBJ2-4; 7 bases are a match to TRBD1. Unmatched junction bases numbered 6, after V lost 10 bases and J lost 0 bases. CDR3 length equals 14 residues. Germline-derived CDR1 and CDR2 are MDHEN and SYDVKM. In nucleotides, the CDR3 is TGTGCCAACAAGACAGGGTTAGCCAAAAACATTCAGTACTTC. It codes for CANKTGLAKNIQYF.

The chain uses TRBV7-3 and TRBJ2-1, with TRBD2 matching over 14 bases. Germline values: CDR1 SGHTA, CDR2 FQGTGA. The junction had 7 bases not matched to a gene; V was cut back by 3 bases and J by 6 bases. The CDR3 runs to 17 residues. Here the CDR3 reads CASSLVGLAGGANEQFF. The CDR3 nucleotides read TGTGCCAGCAGCTTGGTTGGACTAGCGGGGGGTGCCAATGAGCAGTTCTTC.

The chain has TRBV3-1 and TRBJ2-3, with D unresolved. This CDR3 region has 13 residues. Per germline, CDR1 LGHDT and CDR2 YNNKEL (reference sequence). V shed 4 bases and J shed 6 bases, with 11 bases lying between them. The CDR3 loop is CASSPTLGDTQYF. The CDR3 region has the DNA TGTGCCAGCAGCCCGACCCTAGGGGATACGCAGTATTTT.

For this clonotype: One end of the junction does not line up with germline, which may come from a read error. The gene calls are TRBV12-3 or TRBV12-4 and TRBJ1-2; D is perhaps TRBD1 (6 bases). This CDR3 region has 14 residues. CDR3 DNA sequence: TGTGCCAACAGTTTGACAGGCCCTAACTATGGCTACACCTTC. Protein sequence: CANSLTGPNYGYTF.

In the case of this clonotype: A clone one base away is much larger, so this may be a read error. J is TRBJ2-5 and V is TRBV2; possible D gene TRBD1, 6 bases. TRBJ2-7 matches the DNA end more closely, so the J call is doubtful. The CDR3 is 11 amino acids. Germline V gene data show CDR1 as SNHLY and CDR2 as FYNNEI. The CDR3 nucleotides are TGTGCCGGCCGGTGGGACACCGAGCAGTACTTC. It translates to CAGRWDTEQYF.

This clonotype was recorded many times. The J gene is TRBJ2-1, the V gene TRBV6-4; TRBD1 matches at 11 bases. Germline values: CDR1 MRHNA, CDR2 SNTAGT. V was pared by 3 bases and J by 6 bases, with 1 base of the junction left unmatched. The CDR3 is made up of 14 amino acids. This CDR3 reads CASSEGTGGNEQFF. The DNA of the CDR3 is TGTGCCAGCAGTGAGGGGACAGGGGGCAATGAGCAGTTCTTC.

This clonotype was seen a few times. The chain recombines TRBV5-5 with TRBJ1-5, with D perhaps TRBD1 (5 bases). Trimming pared 3 bases from V and 6 bases from J, leaving 16 bases between. CDR1 is SGHKS, CDR2 YYEKEE, per germline (reference sequence). The CDR3 has 15 residues. CDR3 sequence reads: CASSYGNYGGQPQHF. The CDR3 coding sequence is TGTGCCAGCAGCTACGGGAATTATGGGGGTCAGCCCCAGCATTTT.

This clonotype turned up a few times. One end of the junction does not line up with germline, which may come from a read error. V usage is TRBV4-3 and J usage is TRBJ2-7; possibly TRBD1 for D (6 bases). The CDR3 loop spans 17 amino acids. CDR1 is LGHNA, CDR2 YSLEER, per germline. CDR3 bases: TGCGCCAGCGGCCAAGAATGGGACACATTAGGTCCCTACGAGCAGTACTTC. Translation: CASGQEWDTLGPYEQYF.

The DNA for the CDR3 is TGCGCCAGCAGCCAGGACAGCATTCAAGAGACCCAGTACTTC. The encoded protein is CASSQDSIQETQYF. The chain combines TRBV4-1 with TRBJ2-5, with a tentative D call TRBD1 (6 bases). V was trimmed by 3 bases and J by 2 bases, leaving 10 bases between them. The length of the CDR3 is 14 residues. Germline V lookup: CDR1 MGHRA, CDR2 YSYEKL.

V usage is TRBV7-2 and J usage is TRBJ2-2, with TRBD2 matching over 8 bases. Germline assignment: CDR1 SGHTA and CDR2 FQGNSA. The trim removed 7 bases at V and 4 bases at J, leaving 11 bases unmatched. CDR3 length: 16 amino acids. The CDR3 nucleotides are TGTGCCAGCATATTCTCGGGGGGGCGCACCACCGGGGAGCTGTTTTTT. It specifies CASIFSGGRTTGELFF.

The chain has TRBV2 and TRBJ2-3; 8 bases are a match to TRBD1. The CDR3 length is 14 residues. Trimming took 5 bases from V and 2 from J; bases not matched to a gene: 3. Germline V gene data show CDR1 as SNHLY and CDR2 as FYNNEI. CDR3 in DNA: TGTGCCAGCAGTCGGACAGGGCTCACAGATACGCAGTATTTT. Residues: CASSRTGLTDTQYF.

The rearrangement links TRBV2 to TRBJ2-5; D might be TRBD1 (6 bases). V lost 6 bases and J 11 bases, leaving 25 bases between the germline ends. Germline lookup yields CDR1 SNHLY and CDR2 FYNNEI. The length of the CDR3 is 15 residues. CDR3 region: CASSRAAGVDNEQYF. Written as DNA, the CDR3 is TGTGCCAGCAGCCGGGCGGCAGGGGTAGACAATGAGCAGTACTTC. Full variable domain (missing parts from reference TRBV2 and TRBJ2-5): EPEVTQTPSHQVTQMGQEVILRCVPISNHLYFYWYRQILGQKVEFLVSFYNNEISEKSEIFDDQFSVERPDGSNFTLKIRSTKLEDSAMYFCASSRAAGVDNEQYFGPGTRLLVL.

The chain recombines TRBV7-3 with TRBJ2-5, with 8 bases matching TRBD2. Germline V gives CDR1 SGHTA, CDR2 FQGTGA. With 4 bases clipped from V and 5 bases from J, the junction kept 9 bases outside the gene matches. This CDR3 spans 15 amino acids. This CDR3 is CASSSTGLVGETQYF. The CDR3 DNA reads as TGTGCCAGCAGCTCGACGGGACTAGTCGGCGAGACCCAGTACTTC. Variable domain in full (rest from reference TRBV7-3 and TRBJ2-5): GAGVSQTPSNKVTEKGKYVELRCDPISGHTALYWYRQSLGQGPEFLIYFQGTGAADDSGLPNDRFFAVRPEGSVSTLKIQRTERGDSAVYLCASSSTGLVGETQYFGPGTRLLVL.

As concerns this clonotype: The junction shows a germline mismatch at one end, possibly a read error. The chain links TRBV4-2 to TRBJ2-5, with D hard to call. The CDR3 extends over 16 amino acids. CDR1 LGHNA and CDR2 YNFKEQ come from the germline V gene. CDR3 sequence (DNA): TGTGTCAGCAGCCAAGTACTGGGGTCTAACCAAGAGACCCAGTACTTC. This sequence encodes CVSSQVLGSNQETQYF.

The V gene is TRBV3-1, the J gene TRBJ1-1; 10 nucleotides agree with TRBD1. V shed 4 bases, J shed 7 bases, and the junction held 9 bases outside the gene matches. The CDR3 extends over 15 amino acids. From germline, CDR1 is LGHDT and CDR2 YNNKEL (reference sequence). CDR3 in amino acids: CASSPRDRGGIEAFF. The CDR3 bases are TGTGCCAGCAGCCCTCGGGACAGGGGAGGTATTGAAGCTTTCTTT.

The chain has TRBV6-1 and TRBJ1-2; D is unresolved. CDR3 length: 16 residues. The germline V gene encodes CDR1 MNHNS and CDR2 SASEGT. Trimming removed 0 bases at V and 5 bases at J, with 16 bases between. The CDR3 spells CASSEAGSPSSYGYTF. In nucleotides, the CDR3 is TGTGCCAGCAGTGAAGCCGGCAGCCCGAGTAGTTATGGCTACACCTTC.

This clonotype was detected a few times. The junction differs from germline at one of its ends, possibly a read error. The V gene is TRBV4-1, the J gene TRBJ1-1; D is possibly TRBD1 (5 bases). The CDR3 has 14 amino acids. Germline V lookup: CDR1 MGHRA, CDR2 YSYEKL. CDR3 sequence (DNA): TGCGCCAGCAGCAAAGACGAGGGGTGGACTGAAGCTTTCTTT. As protein: CASSKDEGWTEAFF.

The chain is built from TRBV3-1 and TRBJ1-2; D call uncertain. Deletions cut 2 bases from V and 5 bases from J, with 6 bases between. This CDR3 comprises 12 residues. The germline gives CDR1 LGHDT, CDR2 YNNKEL (reference sequence). This CDR3 reads CASSQSEYGYTF. CDR3 bases: TGTGCCAGCAGCCAATCAGAGTATGGCTACACCTTC.

This chain joins TRBV12-3 or TRBV12-4 and TRBJ2-5, with 7 bases that match TRBD2. The CDR3 is made up of 12 amino acids. Unmatched junction bases numbered 2, after V lost 8 bases and J lost 2 bases. The CDR3 sequence: CASGREQETQYF. CDR3 in DNA: TGTGCCAGCGGGCGGGAGCAAGAGACCCAGTACTTC.

The chain joins TRBV7-8 to TRBJ1-5; TRBD1 matches 7 bases. V lost 4 bases, J lost 1 base, and 7 bases stayed unmatched. This CDR3 comprises 16 residues. Germline values: CDR1 SGHVS, CDR2 FQNEAQ. CDR3 protein: CASSSRPGQSNQPQHF. The CDR3 coding sequence is TGTGCCAGCAGCTCCAGACCGGGACAGAGCAATCAGCCCCAGCATTTT.

The sample holds a few counts of this clonotype. The chain couples TRBV3-1 to TRBJ1-2, with unresolved D. The CDR3 loop spans 13 amino acids. Per the germline V gene, CDR1 is LGHDT and CDR2 is YNNKEL (reference sequence). Between the trimmed V and J ends, which lost 1 base and 4 bases, there was a span of 7 bases. CDR3 nucleotide sequence: TGTGCCAGCAGCCAAGTCGCGGGCTATGGCTACACCTTC. Protein product: CASSQVAGYGYTF.

V is TRBV5-6 and J is TRBJ1-2; D uncertain. With 2 bases removed from V and 2 bases from J, the gap between germline ends came to 10 bases. CDR3 length: 14 amino acids. Germline V gives CDR1 SGHDT, CDR2 YYEEEE. CDR3 sequence: CASSLRANNYGYTF. The CDR3 region has the DNA TGTGCCAGCAGCTTACGCGCAAACAACTATGGCTACACCTTC. Combining the CDR3 with reference TRBV5-6 and TRBJ1-2 gives the whole variable domain DAGVTQSPTHLIKTRGQQVTLRCSPKSGHDTVSWYQQALGQGPQFIFQYYEEEERQRGNFPDRFSGHQFPNYSSELNVNALLLGDSALYLCASSLRANNYGYTFGSGTRLTVV.

This clonotype was found a few times. The J gene is TRBJ2-4, the V gene TRBV4-3, with D uncertain. Between the trimmed V and J ends, which lost 0 bases and 0 bases, there was a span of 15 bases. The CDR3 loop spans 18 amino acids. Per germline, CDR1 LGHNA and CDR2 YSLEER. For the CDR3, the DNA is TGCGCCAGCAGCCAAGATTCCCCCCAGTCTTTAGCCAAAAACATTCAGTACTTC. Its translation: CASSQDSPQSLAKNIQYF.

This clonotype was seen a few times. This chain links TRBV29-1 with TRBJ1-4; tentatively, D is TRBD1 (5 bases). Germline assignment: CDR1 SQVTM and CDR2 ANQGSEA. V was trimmed by 4 bases and J by 7 bases, leaving 13 bases between them. This CDR3 region has 13 residues. CDR3 residues: CSVVGDPSEKLFF. CDR3 coding DNA: TGCAGCGTTGTGGGGGACCCATCTGAAAAACTGTTTTTT.

This clonotype was counted a few times. V usage is TRBV12-3 or TRBV12-4 and J usage is TRBJ2-3, with D unresolved. V was cut by 3 bases and J by 4 bases, with 11 bases left in between. The CDR3 covers 14 residues. CDR3 region: CASSFRPRSDTQYF. The CDR3 DNA reads TGTGCCAGCAGTTTTCGGCCTCGGTCAGATACGCAGTATTTT.

J is TRBJ2-5 and V is TRBV5-1; TRBD1 matches 9 bases. Trimming removed 7 bases from V and 5 bases from J; junction bases left unmatched: 6. The V gene's germline CDR1 is SGHRS and CDR2 YFSETQ. The CDR3 contains 13 residues. CDR3 DNA: TGCGCCAGCCGGACAGGGGATAAGGAGACCCAGTACTTC. This encodes CASRTGDKETQYF. Combining the CDR3 with reference TRBV5-1 and TRBJ2-5 gives the whole variable domain KAGVTQTPRYLIKTRGQQVTLSCSPISGHRSVSWYQQTPGQGLQFLFEYFSETQRNKGNFPGRFSGRQFSNSRSEMNVSTLELGDSALYLCASRTGDKETQYFGPGTRLLVL.

This clonotype appeared a few times. One end of the junction is discordant with germline, which a read error may explain. The chain joins TRBV20-1 to TRBJ2-6, with 9 nucleotides matching TRBD1. This CDR3 has 16 residues. Germline values: CDR1 DFQATT, CDR2 SNEGSKA (reference sequence). The CDR3, as DNA: TGCAGTGCTCAACAGGGGGCTGGCTCTGGGGCCAACGCCCTGACTTTC. It encodes CSAQQGAGSGANALTF.

The chain recombines TRBV5-4 with TRBJ1-5; D gene uncertain. V lost 5 bases and J 10 bases, leaving 19 bases between the germline ends. The CDR3 sequence is 14 residues long. Germline values: CDR1 SGHNT, CDR2 YYREEE (reference sequence). The CDR3 nucleotides read TGTGCCAGCAGTTCCTACAGTGACCCGGGACCCCAGCATTTT. Amino acid sequence: CASSSYSDPGPQHF.

With regard to this clonotype: This may be a read error: a much more frequent sequence differs by one nucleotide. The chain carries TRBV15 and TRBJ2-1, with 9 bases that match TRBD2. Germline V CDR1 and CDR2: LNHNV, YYDKDF (reference sequence). V lost 3 bases to trimming and J lost 13 bases; unmatched junction nucleotides: 13. CDR3 length equals 15 residues. The CDR3 sequence is CATSRDKAGGETQFF. The CDR3 coding sequence is TGTGCCACCAGCAGGGACAAAGCGGGGGGTGAGACCCAGTTCTTC.

The chain combines TRBV5-1 with TRBJ2-7, with D perhaps matching TRBD1 (6 bases). Germline loops: CDR1 SGHRS, CDR2 YFSETQ. This CDR3 has 15 amino acids. The V end lost 0 bases, the J end lost 7 bases, and 17 bases lay between the germline ends. DNA for the CDR3: TGCGCCAGCAGCTTGGCCGTTAGAGGGGGAAATGAGCAGTACTTC. It specifies CASSLAVRGGNEQYF.